Shown below are 4 T cell receptor beta chains from a single sample sequenced in a study of human T cells and chemical hapten exposure. The time point is: patch test 1, 2 weeks after DPC sensitization. The treatment was: therapeutic diphenylcyclopropenone sensitization with weekly scalp DPC. Unfractionated whole blood yielded the extracted total RNA. One entry per CDR3 protein results from TCRdb running MiXCR on the RACE reads. Of around 57,000 distinct CDR3 sequences listed, approximately 10% are singletons. The starting material was whole blood, obtained in connection with sensitization to the hapten diphenylcyclopropenone (DPC). The source is a woman aged 40-49 years with alopecia areata. Some clones in this sample may be carry-over from other donors' samples.

This clonotype was seen ten or more times. The chain links TRBV20-1 to TRBJ2-6; either TRBD1 or TRBD2 may supply D (5 bases each). The germline gives CDR1 DFQATT, CDR2 SNEGSKA (reference sequence). V dropped 7 bases and J dropped 1 base, with 17 bases sitting between them. This CDR3 has 16 residues. The CDR3 DNA reads TGCAGTGTCCCGACGCAGGGAGCATCTGGGGCCAACGTCCTGACTTTC. This gives the protein CSVPTQGASGANVLTF.

This clonotype was found a few times. The rearrangement uses TRBV7-3 and TRBJ1-5; the D gene is possibly TRBD1 (5 bases). Germline V gene sequence: CDR1 SGHTA, CDR2 FQGTGA. Trimming removed 5 bases at V and 6 bases at J, with 11 bases between. This CDR3 comprises 13 residues. The CDR3 loop reads CASSQGEAQPQHF. CDR3 DNA: TGTGCCAGCAGCCAAGGGGAGGCTCAGCCCCAGCATTTT.

This clonotype occurred many times. The chain is built from TRBV3-1 and TRBJ2-5, with unresolved D. Between the trimmed V and J ends, which lost 0 bases and 2 bases, there was a span of 7 bases. Germline CDR1 LGHDT, CDR2 YNNKEL (reference sequence). The length of the CDR3 is 14 residues. CDR3 sequence: CASSQDTAQETQYF. The CDR3 DNA reads as TGTGCCAGCAGCCAAGATACGGCTCAAGAGACCCAGTACTTC.

The V and J genes are TRBV4-1 and TRBJ2-7; D gene uncertain. Trimming pared 2 bases from V and 5 bases from J, leaving 10 bases between. Per germline, CDR1 MGHRA and CDR2 YSYEKL. The CDR3 totals 13 residues. CDR3 in amino acids: CASSQRVVNEQYF. For the CDR3, the DNA is TGCGCCAGCAGCCAACGGGTAGTCAACGAGCAGTACTTC.